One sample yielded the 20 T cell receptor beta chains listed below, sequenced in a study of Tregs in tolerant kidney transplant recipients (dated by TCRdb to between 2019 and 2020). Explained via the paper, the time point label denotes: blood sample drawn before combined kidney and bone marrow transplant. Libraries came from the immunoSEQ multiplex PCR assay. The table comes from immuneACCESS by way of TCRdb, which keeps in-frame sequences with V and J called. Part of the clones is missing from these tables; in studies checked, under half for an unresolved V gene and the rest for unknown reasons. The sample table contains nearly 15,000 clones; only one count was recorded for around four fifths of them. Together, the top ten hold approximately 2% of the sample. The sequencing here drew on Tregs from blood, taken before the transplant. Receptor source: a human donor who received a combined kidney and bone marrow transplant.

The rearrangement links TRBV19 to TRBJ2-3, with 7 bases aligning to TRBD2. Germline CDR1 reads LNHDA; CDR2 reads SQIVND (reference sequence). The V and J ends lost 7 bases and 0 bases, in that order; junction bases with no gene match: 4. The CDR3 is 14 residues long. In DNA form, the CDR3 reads TGTGCCAGTAAGACTAGCTGGAGCACAGATACGCAGTATTTT. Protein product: CASKTSWSTDTQYF.

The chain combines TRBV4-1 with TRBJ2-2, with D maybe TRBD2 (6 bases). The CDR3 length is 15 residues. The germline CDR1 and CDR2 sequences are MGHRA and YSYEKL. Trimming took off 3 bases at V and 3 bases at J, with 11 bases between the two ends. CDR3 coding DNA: TGCGCCAGCAGCCATCCGGGGGACTACACCGGGGAGCTGTTTTTT. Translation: CASSHPGDYTGELFF.

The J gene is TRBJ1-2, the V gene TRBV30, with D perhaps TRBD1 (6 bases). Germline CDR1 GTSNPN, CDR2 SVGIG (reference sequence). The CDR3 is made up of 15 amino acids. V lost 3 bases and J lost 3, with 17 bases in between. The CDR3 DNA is TGTGCCTGGAGGGCCCCCAACAGGGCCGACTATGGCTACACCTTC. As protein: CAWRAPNRADYGYTF.

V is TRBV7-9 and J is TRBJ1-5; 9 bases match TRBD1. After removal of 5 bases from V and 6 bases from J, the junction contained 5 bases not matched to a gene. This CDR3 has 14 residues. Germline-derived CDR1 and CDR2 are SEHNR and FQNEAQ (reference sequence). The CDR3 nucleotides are TGTGCCAGCAGCCCGACAGGGGGGGGTCAGCCCCAGCATTTT. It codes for CASSPTGGGQPQHF.

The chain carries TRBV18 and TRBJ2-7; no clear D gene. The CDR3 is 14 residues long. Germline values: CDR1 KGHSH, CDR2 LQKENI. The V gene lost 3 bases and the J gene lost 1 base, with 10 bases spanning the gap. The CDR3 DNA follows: TGTGCCAGCTCACCCCGTGGCCCATCCTACGAGCAGTACTTC. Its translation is CASSPRGPSYEQYF.

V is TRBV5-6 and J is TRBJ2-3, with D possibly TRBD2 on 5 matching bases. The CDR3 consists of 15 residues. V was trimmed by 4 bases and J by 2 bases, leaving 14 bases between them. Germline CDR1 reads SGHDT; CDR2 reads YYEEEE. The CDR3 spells CASSPLGNFTDTQYF. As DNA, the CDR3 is TGTGCCAGCAGCCCCCTCGGGAATTTCACAGATACGCAGTATTTT.

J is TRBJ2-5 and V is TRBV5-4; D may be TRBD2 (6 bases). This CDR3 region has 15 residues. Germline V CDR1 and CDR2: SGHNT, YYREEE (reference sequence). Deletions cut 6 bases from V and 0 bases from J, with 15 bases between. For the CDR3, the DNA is TGTGCCAGCACCCCCCGGGCGGGGTACCAAGAGACCCAGTACTTC. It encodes CASTPRAGYQETQYF. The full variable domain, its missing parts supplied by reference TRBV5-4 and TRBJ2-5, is ETGVTQSPTHLIKTRGQQVTLRCSSQSGHNTVSWYQQALGQGPQFIFQYYREEENGRGNFPPRFSGLQFPNYSSELNVNALELDDSALYLCASTPRAGYQETQYFGPGTRLLVL.

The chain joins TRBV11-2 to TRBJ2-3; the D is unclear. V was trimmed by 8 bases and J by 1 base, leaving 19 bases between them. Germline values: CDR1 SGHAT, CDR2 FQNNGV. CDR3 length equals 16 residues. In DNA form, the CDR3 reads TGTGCCAGCGGCTCCGGGTCCTACATCGGCACAGATACGCAGTATTTT. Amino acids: CASGSGSYIGTDTQYF.

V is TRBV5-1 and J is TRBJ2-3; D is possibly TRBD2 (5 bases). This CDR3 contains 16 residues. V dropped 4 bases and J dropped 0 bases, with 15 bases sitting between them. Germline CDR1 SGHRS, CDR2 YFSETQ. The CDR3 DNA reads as TGCGCCAGCAGCGGCGCACCCCAGCGGAGCACAGATACGCAGTATTTT. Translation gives CASSGAPQRSTDTQYF.

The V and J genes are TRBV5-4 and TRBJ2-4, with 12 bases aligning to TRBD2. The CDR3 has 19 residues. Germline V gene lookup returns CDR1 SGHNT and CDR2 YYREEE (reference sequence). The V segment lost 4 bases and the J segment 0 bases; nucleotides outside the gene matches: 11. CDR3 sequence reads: CASSHLAGGAKLAKNIQYF. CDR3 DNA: TGTGCCAGCAGCCACCTAGCGGGGGGGGCCAAGCTAGCCAAAAACATTCAGTACTTC.

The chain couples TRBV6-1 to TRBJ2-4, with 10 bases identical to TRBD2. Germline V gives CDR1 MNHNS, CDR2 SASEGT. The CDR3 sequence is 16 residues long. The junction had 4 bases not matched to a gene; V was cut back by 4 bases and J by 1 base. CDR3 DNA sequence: TGTGCCAGCAGTGGGTATAGCGGGGGGGCCAAAAACATTCAGTACTTC. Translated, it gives CASSGYSGGAKNIQYF.

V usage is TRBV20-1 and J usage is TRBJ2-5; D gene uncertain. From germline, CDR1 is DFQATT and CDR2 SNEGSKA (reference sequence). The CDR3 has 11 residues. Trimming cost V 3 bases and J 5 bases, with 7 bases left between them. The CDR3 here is CSASPGETQYF. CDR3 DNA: TGCAGTGCTAGCCCCGGGGAGACCCAGTACTTC.

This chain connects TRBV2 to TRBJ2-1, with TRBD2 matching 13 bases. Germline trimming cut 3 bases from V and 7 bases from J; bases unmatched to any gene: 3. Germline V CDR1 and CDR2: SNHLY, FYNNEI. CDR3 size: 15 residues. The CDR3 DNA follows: TGTGCCAGCAGTGAGGGACTAGCGGGGAGGAATGAGCAGTTCTTC. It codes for CASSEGLAGRNEQFF.

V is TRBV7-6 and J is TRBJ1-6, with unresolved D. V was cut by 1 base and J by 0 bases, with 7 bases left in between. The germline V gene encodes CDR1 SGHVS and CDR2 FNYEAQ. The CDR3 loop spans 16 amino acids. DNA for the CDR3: TGTGCCAGCAGCTTAGAACAGAGCTCCTATAATTCACCCCTCCACTTT. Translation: CASSLEQSSYNSPLHF.

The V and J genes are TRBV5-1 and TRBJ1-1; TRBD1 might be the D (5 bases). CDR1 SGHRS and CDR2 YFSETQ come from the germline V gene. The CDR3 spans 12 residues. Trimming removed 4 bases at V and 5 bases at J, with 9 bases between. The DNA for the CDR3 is TGCGCCAGCAGCAGGGGACTAACTGAAGCTTTCTTT. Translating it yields CASSRGLTEAFF.

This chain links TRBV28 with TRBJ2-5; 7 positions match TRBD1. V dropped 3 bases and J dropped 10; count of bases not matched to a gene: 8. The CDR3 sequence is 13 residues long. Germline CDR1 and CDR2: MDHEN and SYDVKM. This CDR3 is CASSFRDRVLQYF. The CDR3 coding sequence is TGTGCCAGCAGTTTCCGAGACAGGGTCCTCCAGTACTTC.

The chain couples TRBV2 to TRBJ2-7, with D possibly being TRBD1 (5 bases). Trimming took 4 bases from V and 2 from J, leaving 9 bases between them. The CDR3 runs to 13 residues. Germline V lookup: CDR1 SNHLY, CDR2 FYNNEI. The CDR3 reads CASSGRGTYEQYF. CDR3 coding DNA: TGTGCCAGCAGTGGAAGGGGTACCTACGAGCAGTACTTC.

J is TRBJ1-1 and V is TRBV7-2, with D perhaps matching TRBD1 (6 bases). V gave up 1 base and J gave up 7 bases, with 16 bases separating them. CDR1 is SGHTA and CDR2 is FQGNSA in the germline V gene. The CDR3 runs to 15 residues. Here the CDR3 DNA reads TGTGCCAGCAGCTTAGTAACTGGGGTGGACAGTGAAGCTTTCTTT. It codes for CASSLVTGVDSEAFF.

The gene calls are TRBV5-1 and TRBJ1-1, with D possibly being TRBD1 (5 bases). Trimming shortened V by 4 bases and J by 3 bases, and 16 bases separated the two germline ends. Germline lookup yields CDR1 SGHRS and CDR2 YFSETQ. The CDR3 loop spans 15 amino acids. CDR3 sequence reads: CASSPRPPGDTEAFF. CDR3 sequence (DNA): TGCGCCAGCAGCCCTAGACCCCCGGGGGACACTGAAGCTTTCTTT. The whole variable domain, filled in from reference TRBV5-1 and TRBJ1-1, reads KAGVTQTPRYLIKTRGQQVTLSCSPISGHRSVSWYQQTPGQGLQFLFEYFSETQRNKGNFPGRFSGRQFSNSRSEMNVSTLELGDSALYLCASSPRPPGDTEAFFGQGTRLTVV.

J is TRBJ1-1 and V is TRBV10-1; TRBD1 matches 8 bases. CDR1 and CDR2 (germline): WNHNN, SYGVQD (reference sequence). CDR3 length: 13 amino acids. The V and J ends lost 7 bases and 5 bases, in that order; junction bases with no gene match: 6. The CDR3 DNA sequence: TGCGCCAGCACCAGAGACAGGGGAACTGAAGCTTTCTTT. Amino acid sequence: CASTRDRGTEAFF.